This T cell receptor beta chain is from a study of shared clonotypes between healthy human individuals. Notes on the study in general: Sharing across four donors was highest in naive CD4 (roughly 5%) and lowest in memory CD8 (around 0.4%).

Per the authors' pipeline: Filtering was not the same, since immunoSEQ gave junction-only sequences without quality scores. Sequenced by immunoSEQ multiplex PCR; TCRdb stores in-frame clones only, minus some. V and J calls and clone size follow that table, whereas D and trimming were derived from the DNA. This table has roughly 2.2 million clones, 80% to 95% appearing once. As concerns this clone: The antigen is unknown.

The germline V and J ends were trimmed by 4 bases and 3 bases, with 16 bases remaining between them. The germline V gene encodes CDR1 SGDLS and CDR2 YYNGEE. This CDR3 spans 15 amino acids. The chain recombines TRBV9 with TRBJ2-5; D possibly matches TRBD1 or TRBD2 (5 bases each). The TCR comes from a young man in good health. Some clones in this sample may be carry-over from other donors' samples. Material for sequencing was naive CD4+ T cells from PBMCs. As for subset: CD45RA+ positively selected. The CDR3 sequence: CASSPGKEGKETQYF. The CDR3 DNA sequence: TGTGCCAGCAGCCCCGGGAAAGAGGGGAAAGAGACCCAGTACTTC. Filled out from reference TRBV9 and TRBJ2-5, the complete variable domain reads DSGVTQTPKHLITATGQRVTLRCSPRSGDLSVYWYQQSLDQGLQFLIQYYNGEERAKGNILERFSAQQFPDLHSELNLSSLELGDSALYFCASSPGKEGKETQYFGPGTRLLVL.